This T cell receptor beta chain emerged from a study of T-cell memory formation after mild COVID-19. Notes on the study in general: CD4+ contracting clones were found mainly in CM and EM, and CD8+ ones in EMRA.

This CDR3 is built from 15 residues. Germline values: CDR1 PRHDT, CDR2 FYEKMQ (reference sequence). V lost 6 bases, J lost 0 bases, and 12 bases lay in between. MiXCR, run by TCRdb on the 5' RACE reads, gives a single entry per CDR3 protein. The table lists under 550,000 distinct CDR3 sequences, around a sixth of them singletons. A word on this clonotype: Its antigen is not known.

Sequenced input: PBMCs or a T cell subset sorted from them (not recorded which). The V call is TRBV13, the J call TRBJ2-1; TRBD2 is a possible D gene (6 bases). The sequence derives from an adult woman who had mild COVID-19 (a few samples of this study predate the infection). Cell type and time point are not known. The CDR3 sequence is CASREGRGSYNEQFF. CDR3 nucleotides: TGTGCCAGCAGAGAGGGGCGGGGCTCCTACAATGAGCAGTTCTTC.